Included here is one TCR beta chain sequence, with context. Its antigen remains undetermined. Qualities for individual bases were not recorded, and no much larger clone is one base off. RNA was extracted using the RNeasy kit, and roughly 0.5 to 1 microgram was reverse transcribed with random hexamers. The immunoSEQ multiplex PCR assay, which covers 54 Vbeta and 13 Jbeta segments, was used to amplify TCR beta CDR3 regions. To correct PCR amplification bias, a synthetic template baseline was used for both primer optimization and computational correction. The paper's processing steps were these. Reads were assigned to V, D and J genes according to IMGT and analyzed in immunoSEQ Analyzer, with only productive sequences retained. Clonality was computed as one minus Shannon entropy normalized by log2 of the number of productive unique sequences. For each patient and control, public and private clones were evaluated within the 100 most prevalent clones. A clone was defined as Susac-specific if it was absent from the healthy and MS cohorts, from more than 850 published viral clones and from other ImmuneACCESS disease sequences. Using fastp trimming at Q25 and MiXCR clonotype assembly, TCRdb reanalyzed the public sequencing data and kept in-frame beta chains. Rows matching on CDR3 protein sequence are summarized as one entry with the most common DNA and genes. The V and J calls were not made by the authors but by TCRdb's processing. The sample contains about 190,000 distinct CDR3 sequences, 90% to 96% of them found a single time. The ten largest clones add up to 0.075% to 0.1% of the sample.

This sample was taken from a study of CD8 T cells in Susac syndrome (dated by TCRdb to the late 2010s). Regarding the research as a whole: Of the Susac syndrome patients who were sequenced, under ten were in clinical remission while six had clinically active disease. Whether CD8+ T cell activation and differentiation in Susac syndrome was antigen driven was tested using repertoire sequencing. At the time of blood withdrawal, Susac syndrome patients were either therapy-naive, taking corticosteroids (with some also receiving IVIg), or on IVIg alone. Summary of the overall study and its limitations: The CD4+ T cell repertoire of patients with Susac syndrome showed no detectable clonal expansion. The TCR sequencing and HLA analysis was acknowledged to have included a relatively small number of individuals.

High-throughput TCR beta sequencing profiled peripheral blood CD8+ and CD4+ T cells from healthy donors, Susac syndrome patients and multiple sclerosis patients. Susac syndrome patients met recently defined diagnostic criteria for definite or probable disease. Bulk CD8+ and CD4+ T cells were purified by magnetic negative isolation, while CD8+ TEMRA cells were enriched using FACS. Blood was collected in EDTA tubes and processed within 24 hours, with PBMCs isolated through density gradient centrifugation. PBMCs intended for TCR sequencing were cryopreserved in liquid nitrogen and thawed later in a water bath at 37 degrees C. A purity of at least 90% was achieved for sorted or isolated CD4+, CD8+ and CD8+ TEMRA cells. The cysteine opens and the phenylalanine closes a CDR3 of 15 amino acids. Only the CDR3 portion is preserved as DNA: 45 bases, with reading frame beginning at the first base. The germline V gene encodes CDR1 SQVTM and CDR2 ANQGSEA. V is cut by 0 bases and J by 2 bases, and the space between the germline ends is 14 bases.

The chain was built from TRBV29-1 and TRBJ2-7; TRBD1 is a weak D gene call, 5 bases matching. This receptor was identified in a human donor with Susac syndrome. The sample consisted of CD4+ T cells from PBMCs. The CDR3: CSVEEGRGPPYEQYF. In nucleotide form, the sequence is TGCAGCGTTGAAGAAGGTAGGGGTCCCCCCTACGAGCAGTACTTC.